Sequencing of this T cell receptor (beta chain) was carried out in a study of shared clonotypes between healthy human individuals. Study-wide background: There were three CD4 naive, three CD4 memory, two CD8 naive and one CD8 memory plates per donor. Study conclusions and caveats: Among the subsets, naive ones generally showed larger estimated richness than memory ones. The sampled material consisted only of blood, and tissue repertoires are likely to differ. Approximately 4.5% was the fraction of naive CD4 clonotypes found shared across a few donors.

Sequenced by immunoSEQ multiplex PCR; TCRdb stores in-frame clones only, minus some. The data contain roughly 300,000 clones, 87% of them seen just once; the ten biggest clones take up about 16%. On this clone: Its antigen is still unknown.

The CDR3 length is 14 residues. The V gene's germline CDR1 is MGHRA and CDR2 YSYEKL. V was clipped by 3 bases and J by 6 bases, with 14 bases between them. The TCR was taken from a man aged 18 to 30 in good health. Specimen: memory CD8+ T cells sorted from blood. Subset here: CD45RO+ cells pooled with CCR7-negative TemRA cells. The rearrangement joins TRBV4-1 to TRBJ1-1; D perhaps matches TRBD1 (6 bases). CDR3: CASSHPREGAEAFF. The CDR3, as DNA: TGCGCCAGCAGCCACCCTAGGGAGGGGGCTGAAGCTTTCTTT.